This entry lists 12 T cell receptor beta chains sequenced from one sample in a study of cytotoxic CD8 clonotypes in ibrutinib-treated CLL. Measured with immunoSEQ multiplex PCR; TCRdb has only the in-frame clones, and not every one. The repertoire holds more than 200,000 clones, roughly 70% seen once, with 15% in the top ten. Source: PBMCs, taken after 24 months of ibrutinib treatment. The source is a human donor with chronic lymphocytic leukemia.

The chain has TRBV6-5 and TRBJ1-2; 11 nucleotides match TRBD1. Germline CDR1 and CDR2: MNHEY and SVGAGI. The CDR3 contains 15 residues. Unmatched junction bases numbered 8, after V lost 5 bases and J lost 6 bases. The CDR3 protein is CASSLGQGAMDGYTF. CDR3 coding DNA: TGTGCCAGCAGTCTCGGACAGGGGGCCATGGATGGCTACACCTTC.

This chain connects TRBV7-8 to TRBJ2-4; D gene ambiguous. This CDR3 is built from 13 residues. V gave up 5 bases and J gave up 0 bases, with 5 bases separating them. Germline V gene lookup returns CDR1 SGHVS and CDR2 FQNEAQ. The CDR3 coding sequence is TGTGCCAGCAGCCCTTCAGCCAAAAACATTCAGTACTTC. It specifies CASSPSAKNIQYF. Looking up the rest from reference TRBV7-8 and TRBJ2-4 gives the full variable domain: GAGVSQSPRYKVAKRGQDVALRCDPISGHVSLFWYQQALGQGPEFLTYFQNEAQLDKSGLPSDRFFAERPEGSVSTLKIQRTQQEDSAVYLCASSPSAKNIQYFGAGTRLSVL.

The V gene is TRBV5-1, the J gene TRBJ1-2; 7 bases agree with TRBD1. CDR3 length: 13 amino acids. V shed 3 bases and J 5 bases; nucleotides not matched to a gene: 4. The germline V gene has CDR1 SGHRS and CDR2 YFSETQ. The chain's CDR3 is CASSSGQVYGYTF. The CDR3 DNA sequence: TGCGCCAGCAGCTCTGGACAGGTTTATGGCTACACCTTC.

The CDR3 protein is CASSNSHLQETQYF. The CDR3 nucleotides are TGTGCCAGCAGTAACTCCCATCTCCAAGAGACCCAGTACTTC. V and J are TRBV28 and TRBJ2-5; D not certain. V was shortened by 5 bases and J by 1 base, with 11 bases between the two germline ends. In germline, CDR1 is MDHEN, CDR2 SYDVKM. This CDR3 has 14 amino acids.

The chain uses TRBV2 and TRBJ1-1; 7 bases line up with TRBD1. Germline CDR1 and CDR2: SNHLY and FYNNEI. The CDR3 has 15 amino acids. The V gene end was trimmed by 0 bases and the J gene end by 4 bases; junction bases not matched to a gene: 5. CDR3 DNA: TGTGCCAGCAGTGAAGCCGAGGGGGCCACCACTGAAGCTTTCTTT. This gives the protein CASSEAEGATTEAFF.

The V and J genes are TRBV9 and TRBJ2-6; no reliable D call. Trimming removed 1 base at V and 1 base at J, with 3 bases between. CDR1 SGDLS and CDR2 YYNGEE come from the germline V gene. The CDR3 contains 14 residues. The CDR3 DNA reads as TGTGCCAGCAGCGTACAGTCTGGGGCCAACGTCCTGACTTTC. Translated: CASSVQSGANVLTF.

This chain uses TRBV30 with TRBJ2-3; D call uncertain. There are 10 residues in the CDR3. The V gene's germline CDR1 is GTSNPN and CDR2 SVGIG (reference sequence). The ends were cut back, 4 bases at V and 6 bases at J, with 5 bases in the middle. The CDR3 bases are TGTGCCTGGAAAGTTGATACGCAGTATTTT. Translated: CAWKVDTQYF.

The chain carries TRBV18 and TRBJ2-1; TRBD2 matches 14 bases. Germline CDR1 KGHSH, CDR2 LQKENI. This CDR3 comprises 16 residues. V lost 5 bases, J lost 10 bases, and 10 bases stayed unmatched. The CDR3 here is CASSSSSGLAGEEQFF. Here the CDR3 DNA reads TGTGCCAGCTCATCATCCTCGGGACTAGCGGGAGAAGAGCAGTTCTTC. The whole variable domain, filled in from reference TRBV18 and TRBJ2-1, reads NAGVMQNPRHLVRRRGQEARLRCSPMKGHSHVYWYRQLPEEGLKFMVYLQKENIIDESGMPKERFSAEFPKEGPSILRIQQVVRGDSAAYFCASSSSSGLAGEEQFFGPGTRLTVL.

The V call is TRBV10-3, the J call TRBJ1-5, with D unresolved. Germline V lookup: CDR1 ENHRY, CDR2 SYGVKD. The CDR3 is made up of 14 amino acids. Trimming took off 3 bases at V and 2 bases at J, with 8 bases between the two ends. CDR3 DNA sequence: TGTGCCATCAGTGATAGGGCTGGCAATCAGCCCCAGCATTTT. This sequence encodes CAISDRAGNQPQHF.

The chain joins TRBV9 to TRBJ2-1; D is ambiguous. Germline assignment: CDR1 SGDLS and CDR2 YYNGEE. Trimming left V 3 bases short and J 0 bases short, with 13 bases between. CDR3 length: 16 amino acids. Here the CDR3 reads CASSAPLTSSYNEQFF. CDR3 bases: TGTGCCAGCAGCGCCCCCTTGACGAGCTCCTACAATGAGCAGTTCTTC.

The chain employs TRBV4-1 and TRBJ1-5; D remains ambiguous. This CDR3 has 15 residues. Between the trimmed V and J ends, which lost 3 bases and 6 bases, there was a span of 15 bases. Germline CDR1 reads MGHRA; CDR2 reads YSYEKL. CDR3 sequence: CASSQKDGGTQPQHF. For the CDR3, the DNA is TGCGCCAGCAGCCAGAAGGACGGAGGTACTCAGCCCCAGCATTTT.

A few counts support this clone. This chain links TRBV6-5 with TRBJ2-7; the D gene could be TRBD1 or TRBD2 (5 bases each). CDR3 length: 14 amino acids. From germline, CDR1 is MNHEY and CDR2 SVGAGI. V lost 6 bases to trimming and J lost 0 bases, with 12 bases between them. The CDR3 sequence: CASSVGRSSYEQYF. CDR3 DNA sequence: TGTGCCAGCAGCGTGGGACGGAGCTCCTACGAGCAGTACTTC.